This T cell receptor (beta chain) came from a study of T cell repertoires in cytomegalovirus infection. Study overall: Through public TCR beta signatures, both CMV infection and matching HLA type were indicated.

The CDR3 length is 15 residues. V lost 3 bases and J 0 bases, leaving 11 bases between the germline ends. From germline, CDR1 is MNHEY and CDR2 SMNVEV (reference sequence). TCRdb itself ran the reads through MiXCR, one entry per CDR3 protein. The sample lists 300,000 or so distinct CDR3 sequences; about 9.2% were seen once. The table lists this clonotype with a few counts. The receptor comes from a human donor in good health (CMV status not recorded). Some clones in this sample may be carry-over from other donors' samples. The chain is built from TRBV27 and TRBJ1-1; possible D gene TRBD1, 5 bases. The sample comprised PBMCs. The CDR3: CASSFGANVNTEAFF. DNA of the CDR3: TGTGCCAGCAGTTTCGGGGCCAATGTGAACACTGAAGCTTTCTTT.